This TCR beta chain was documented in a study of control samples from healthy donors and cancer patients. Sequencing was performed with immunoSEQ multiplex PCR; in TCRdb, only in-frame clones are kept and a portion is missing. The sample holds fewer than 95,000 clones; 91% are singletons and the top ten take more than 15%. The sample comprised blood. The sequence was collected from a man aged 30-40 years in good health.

The CDR3, as DNA: TGTGCCAGCAGTTCGGTGAATCGGGAGCAGTACTTC. This translates into CASSSVNREQYF. The rearrangement joins TRBV5-5 to TRBJ2-7; no firm D call. The CDR3 sequence is 12 residues long. Trimming cost V 5 bases and J 7 bases, with 13 bases left between them. Germline V gene data show CDR1 as SGHKS and CDR2 as YYEKEE (reference sequence).